A single sample is the source of the 5 T cell receptor beta chains below, sequenced in a study of tumor and adjacent non-tumor tissue in lung cancer. No cell sorting was done before RNA was extracted from the tissue. Distant lung tissue was collected more than 3 cm away from the tumor edge. TCRbeta libraries were built with three rounds of nested PCR, modified from ARM-PCR. In TCRdb, the multiplex PCR reads were re-called with MiXCR into one record per CDR3 protein. The sample includes around 57,000 distinct CDR3 sequences, about 63% of them seen just once. Sequencing was performed on distant non-tumor lung tissue. The receptors were gathered from a man aged 70 or older with non-small cell lung cancer.

For this clonotype: The conserved phenylalanine or tryptophan is not found at the CDR3 terminus, so this likely reflects a read error. The chain couples TRBV12-3 or TRBV12-4 to TRBJ2-2; 9 nucleotides align to TRBD1. Unmatched junction bases numbered 10, after V lost 8 bases and J lost 9 bases. This CDR3 is built from 14 residues. The CDR3 here is CASCPGTGYRELFS. The CDR3 DNA follows: TGTGCCAGCTGCCCCGGGACAGGGTACAGGGAGCTGTTTTCT.

This clonotype was observed at least ten times. The chain links TRBV6-5 to TRBJ2-1; D is ambiguous. The ends were cut back, 0 bases at V and 6 bases at J, with 9 bases in the middle. Germline V gene lookup returns CDR1 MNHEY and CDR2 SVGAGI. The CDR3 consists of 14 residues. The CDR3 is CASSYSWRPNEQFF. CDR3 bases: TGTGCCAGCAGTTACTCGTGGCGCCCCAATGAGCAGTTCTTC.

Notes on this clonotype: Being one base from a much bigger clone, this may be a read error. The genes are TRBV11-2 and TRBJ2-4; D is unclear. The CDR3 is made up of 12 amino acids. CDR1 and CDR2 from the germline V gene are SGHAT and FQNNGV. CDR3 nucleotide sequence: TGTGCCAGCAACCTAACTAAAAACACTCAGTACTTC. It translates to CASNLTKNTQYF.

Concerning this clonotype: A clone one base away is much larger, so this may be a read error. The chain recombines TRBV6-5 with TRBJ2-5; 7 nucleotides align to TRBD1. Germline values: CDR1 MNHEY, CDR2 SVGAGI. The CDR3 extends over 15 amino acids. The V segment lost 8 bases and the J segment 5 bases; nucleotides outside the gene matches: 14. CDR3 sequence (DNA): TGTGCCAGCTGCCGAACCCAAGGGGGCAGGGAGACCCAGTACTTC. Residues: CASCRTQGGRETQYF.

This sequence joins TRBV9 and TRBJ2-7, with 7 bases that match TRBD2. The CDR3 has 14 residues. Germline trimming cut 2 bases from V and 6 bases from J; bases unmatched to any gene: 8. Germline CDR1 is SGDLS and CDR2 is YYNGEE. The CDR3 sequence is CASSVGAGASEQYF. The DNA of the CDR3 is TGTGCCAGCAGCGTCGGTGCGGGAGCCTCCGAGCAGTACTTC. The complete variable domain, with remaining parts taken from reference TRBV9 and TRBJ2-7, reads DSGVTQTPKHLITATGQRVTLRCSPRSGDLSVYWYQQSLDQGLQFLIQYYNGEERAKGNILERFSAQQFPDLHSELNLSSLELGDSALYFCASSVGAGASEQYFGPGTRLTVT.